The 22 T cell receptor beta chains listed next were all sequenced from one sample in a study of beta chain features in type 1 diabetes. Expressed TCRB transcripts were sequenced, since all the RNA that had been isolated was reverse transcribed. Here immunoSEQ multiplex PCR was the method, and the copy in TCRdb shows in-frame clones only, minus some. The sample lists more than 300,000 clones, roughly 8.8% occurring once. Study results and caveats: All four CD4+ subsets of Type 1 diabetes patients contained TCRB CDR3s that were moderately but significantly shorter.

These receptors are not linked to any known antigen. Sequenced input: central memory CD4+ T cells from blood. The receptors here all came from a man between 25 and 39 years old with type 1 diabetes.

In this sample, this clone turned up a few times. The rearrangement links TRBV7-2 to TRBJ2-1; TRBD2 agrees at 12 bases. The trim removed 5 bases at V and 0 bases at J, leaving 2 bases unmatched. CDR1 SGHTA and CDR2 FQGNSA come from the germline V gene. The CDR3 runs to 16 residues. The DNA for the CDR3 is TGTGCCAGCAGCCCTAGCGGGGGGGCCTCCTACAATGAGCAGTTCTTC. Translated: CASSPSGGASYNEQFF.

This clone was counted many times. The chain uses TRBV29-1 and TRBJ2-1, with 8 bases that match TRBD1. This CDR3 region has 13 residues. Germline V gene data show CDR1 as SQVTM and CDR2 as ANQGSEA. Trimming cost V 6 bases and J 5 bases; bases outside gene matches: 6. The CDR3 nucleotides read TGCAGCGTCAGACAGGGGTGGGACAATGAGCAGTTCTTC. Its translation is CSVRQGWDNEQFF.

This clone showed up just a few times. The rearrangement joins TRBV27 to TRBJ2-1, with a weak D call TRBD1 (6 bases). This CDR3 has 12 residues. V lost 11 bases and J lost 4, with 12 bases in between. Germline V gene data show CDR1 as MNHEY and CDR2 as SMNVEV (reference sequence). DNA of the CDR3: TGTGCCTCAGGGGTTTATTACAATGAGCAGTTCTTC. Translated, it gives CASGVYYNEQFF.

This clone was observed a few times. This chain connects TRBV7-2 to TRBJ1-2; D not resolved. The germline V gene encodes CDR1 SGHTA and CDR2 FQGNSA. The CDR3 contains 14 residues. V lost 8 bases and J 8 bases, leaving 21 bases between the germline ends. CDR3 in DNA: TGTGCCAGCTTCCTCCCGGGAATATCGGGAGGCTACACCTTC. Protein sequence: CASFLPGISGGYTF.

This clone turned up a few times. The chain joins TRBV19 to TRBJ2-2; 10 bases align to TRBD2. The trim removed 2 bases at V and 0 bases at J, leaving 0 bases unmatched. CDR1 and CDR2 from the germline V gene are LNHDA and SQIVND (reference sequence). This CDR3 has 16 residues. The CDR3 sequence: CASSITSGANTGELFF. CDR3 sequence (DNA): TGTGCCAGTAGTATAACTAGCGGGGCGAACACCGGGGAGCTGTTTTTT.

This clone was seen a few times. The chain employs TRBV20-1 and TRBJ2-7, with D perhaps TRBD1 (5 bases). In germline, CDR1 is DFQATT, CDR2 SNEGSKA (reference sequence). CDR3 length: 11 amino acids. V was shortened by 6 bases and J by 4 bases, with 10 bases between the two germline ends. CDR3 bases: TGCAGTGCCGAGGACACGTACGAGCAGTACTTC. It translates to CSAEDTYEQYF.

This clone has more than one count but fewer than ten. The chain employs TRBV4-3 and TRBJ1-4; a weak D match, TRBD1 (6 bases). The V gene's germline CDR1 is LGHNA and CDR2 YSLEER. CDR3 size: 14 residues. V shed 1 base and J shed 7 bases, with 10 bases lying between them. The CDR3: CASSQVTGSEKLFF. DNA of the CDR3: TGCGCCAGCAGCCAAGTGACAGGTAGTGAAAAACTGTTTTTT.

This clone was detected only a few times. The chain couples TRBV6-6 to TRBJ1-1, with D possibly matching TRBD1 (5 bases). Germline V gene lookup returns CDR1 MNHNY and CDR2 SVGAGI (reference sequence). This CDR3 has 13 residues. V was clipped by 8 bases and J by 8 bases, with 18 bases between them. The CDR3 loop is CASCPGTSREAFF. DNA for the CDR3: TGTGCCAGCTGTCCGGGGACGTCAAGGGAAGCTTTCTTT.

The J gene is TRBJ2-5, the V gene TRBV7-6; possibly TRBD2 for D (6 bases). This CDR3 is 15 amino acids long. V lost 5 bases and J 4 bases, leaving 17 bases between the germline ends. Germline V gene sequence: CDR1 SGHVS, CDR2 FNYEAQ. The CDR3, as DNA: TGTGCCAGCAGCGAAAATACCGGGGGAGGAGAGACCCAGTACTTC. Translating it yields CASSENTGGGETQYF. Based on the CDR3 plus reference TRBV7-6 and TRBJ2-5, the full variable domain is GAGVSQSPRYKVTKRGQDVALRCDPISGHVSLYWYRQALGQGPEFLTYFNYEAQQDKSGLPNDRFSAERPEGSISTLTIQRTEQRDSAMYRCASSENTGGGETQYFGPGTRLLVL.

The chain carries TRBV7-8 and TRBJ2-5, with unresolved D. V was shortened by 7 bases and J by 0 bases, with 6 bases between the two germline ends. The CDR3 is 12 amino acids. Germline V CDR1 and CDR2: SGHVS, FQNEAQ. The CDR3 DNA reads TGTGCCAGCACTGACAACCAAGAGACCCAGTACTTC. Amino acid sequence: CASTDNQETQYF. Based on the CDR3 plus reference TRBV7-8 and TRBJ2-5, the full variable domain is GAGVSQSPRYKVAKRGQDVALRCDPISGHVSLFWYQQALGQGPEFLTYFQNEAQLDKSGLPSDRFFAERPEGSVSTLKIQRTQQEDSAVYLCASTDNQETQYFGPGTRLLVL.

The sample holds a few counts of this clone. The chain recombines TRBV25-1 with TRBJ2-3; TRBD1 matches at 7 bases. The CDR3 is 16 amino acids. After removal of 1 base from V and 3 bases from J, the junction contained 7 bases not matched to a gene. Germline lookup yields CDR1 MGHDK and CDR2 SYGVNS. CDR3 nucleotides: TGTGCCAGCAGTGAATGGTTGAACAGGGGAACAGATACGCAGTATTTT. Translating gives CASSEWLNRGTDTQYF. Drawing the rest from reference TRBV25-1 and TRBJ2-3, the complete variable domain is EADIYQTPRYLVIGTGKKITLECSQTMGHDKMYWYQQDPGMELHLIHYSYGVNSTEKGDLSSESTVSRIRTEHFPLTLESARPSHTSQYLCASSEWLNRGTDTQYFGPGTRLTVL.

The chain recombines TRBV4-1 with TRBJ2-1; TRBD1 might be the D (6 bases). Germline lookup yields CDR1 MGHRA and CDR2 YSYEKL. V was shortened by 1 base and J by 2 bases, with 15 bases between the two germline ends. The CDR3 length is 17 residues. This chain's CDR3 is CASSQALGGETYNEQFF. CDR3 nucleotide sequence: TGCGCCAGCAGCCAAGCTCTAGGGGGAGAAACCTACAATGAGCAGTTCTTC.

This clone appeared a few times. The V and J genes are TRBV5-4 and TRBJ1-4; 7 nucleotides match TRBD1. V dropped 5 bases and J dropped 8; count of bases not matched to a gene: 9. Germline lookup yields CDR1 SGHNT and CDR2 YYREEE (reference sequence). The CDR3 runs 14 residues. The CDR3 nucleotides read TGTGCCAGCAGTTCCGGGACAGAGGAGGAAAAACTGTTTTTT. The encoded protein is CASSSGTEEEKLFF.

The chain uses TRBV20-1 and TRBJ2-7; D call uncertain. In germline, CDR1 is DFQATT, CDR2 SNEGSKA (reference sequence). V lost 5 bases to trimming and J lost 5 bases, with 10 bases between them. This CDR3 comprises 11 residues. The CDR3 coding sequence is TGCAGTGCTTCTGTCCGAGACGAGCAGTACTTC. This gives the protein CSASVRDEQYF.

CDR3 loop: CASSLVRGAGQGSYNEQFF. CDR3 nucleotide sequence: TGTGCCAGCAGCTTAGTGCGGGGGGCCGGGCAGGGGTCCTACAATGAGCAGTTCTTC. The gene calls are TRBV7-9 and TRBJ2-1; 8 bases map to TRBD2. Germline CDR1 is SEHNR and CDR2 is FQNEAQ (reference sequence). V lost 1 base and J lost 1; bases outside the gene matches: 12. CDR3 length: 19 amino acids.

At least ten counts were recorded for this clone. This chain uses TRBV2 with TRBJ2-1; D uncertain. CDR3 length: 13 residues. V lost 3 bases and J lost 3, with 6 bases in between. Per the germline V gene, CDR1 is SNHLY and CDR2 is FYNNEI. DNA of the CDR3: TGTGCCAGCAGTGACGACGGCTACAATGAGCAGTTCTTC. It yields the protein CASSDDGYNEQFF.

The V gene is TRBV14, the J gene TRBJ1-6, with unresolved D. CDR3 length: 16 residues. V lost 1 base and J 4 bases, leaving 11 bases between the germline ends. Per the germline V gene, CDR1 is SGHDN and CDR2 is FVKESK. CDR3 DNA: TGTGCCAGCAGCCAAGCCCCGAGCCGATATAATTCACCCCTCCACTTT. It translates to CASSQAPSRYNSPLHF.

This clone came up many times. The CDR3 DNA reads as TGTGCCAGCAGCTTTAGCGGGGGGACCGGAATAGATACGCAGTATTTT. Translated: CASSFSGGTGIDTQYF. The chain uses TRBV7-7 and TRBJ2-3, with 10 bases lining up with TRBD2. J was trimmed by 5 bases and V by 3 bases; bases with no gene match: 8. The CDR3 has 16 amino acids. Germline CDR1 reads SSHAT; CDR2 reads FNYEAQ (reference sequence). The whole variable domain, remainder taken from reference TRBV7-7 and TRBJ2-3, is GAGVSQSPRYKVTKRGQDVTLRCDPISSHATLYWYQQALGQGPEFLTYFNYEAQPDKSGLPSDRFSAERPEGSISTLTIQRTEQRDSAMYRCASSFSGGTGIDTQYFGPGTRLTVL.

This clone has only a few counts. CDR3 sequence: CASSLGDFYEQYF. As DNA, the CDR3 is TGTGCCAGCAGCTTAGGGGACTTCTACGAGCAGTACTTC. V usage is TRBV7-6 and J usage is TRBJ2-7, with D tentatively TRBD2 (6 bases). The ends were cut back, 1 base at V and 3 bases at J, with 7 bases in the middle. The CDR3 is 13 residues long. CDR1 and CDR2 from the germline V gene are SGHVS and FNYEAQ.

This clone was counted ten times or more. This chain connects TRBV10-3 to TRBJ1-2; tentatively, D is TRBD1 (6 bases). CDR1 is ENHRY, CDR2 SYGVKD, per germline. The CDR3 spans 12 residues. The germline V and J ends were trimmed by 3 bases and 8 bases, with 10 bases remaining between them. The CDR3 sequence: CAISEDRWGYTF. CDR3 DNA sequence: TGTGCCATCAGTGAAGACAGGTGGGGCTACACCTTC.

The chain carries TRBV7-2 and TRBJ2-1; perhaps D is TRBD1 or TRBD2 (5 bases each). Per the germline V gene, CDR1 is SGHTA and CDR2 is FQGNSA. CDR3 length: 17 residues. Trimming stripped 1 base from V and 6 bases from J, with 19 bases between. The CDR3 DNA reads as TGTGCCAGCAGCTTAGGCACGGGGATAGGGGCTTCCAATGAGCAGTTCTTC. This translates into CASSLGTGIGASNEQFF.

This clone was seen ten or more times. J is TRBJ2-1 and V is TRBV2, with 9 bases matching TRBD2. V trimming: 7 bases; J trimming: 8 bases; junction bases outside the gene matches: 6. Germline values: CDR1 SNHLY, CDR2 FYNNEI. The CDR3 has 13 amino acids. This CDR3 reads CASKGGGAHEQFF. In nucleotides, the CDR3 is TGTGCCAGCAAGGGCGGGGGGGCCCATGAGCAGTTCTTC. The entire variable domain, with the rest obtained from reference TRBV2 and TRBJ2-1, is as follows: EPEVTQTPSHQVTQMGQEVILRCVPISNHLYFYWYRQILGQKVEFLVSFYNNEISEKSEIFDDQFSVERPDGSNFTLKIRSTKLEDSAMYFCASKGGGAHEQFFGPGTRLTVL.